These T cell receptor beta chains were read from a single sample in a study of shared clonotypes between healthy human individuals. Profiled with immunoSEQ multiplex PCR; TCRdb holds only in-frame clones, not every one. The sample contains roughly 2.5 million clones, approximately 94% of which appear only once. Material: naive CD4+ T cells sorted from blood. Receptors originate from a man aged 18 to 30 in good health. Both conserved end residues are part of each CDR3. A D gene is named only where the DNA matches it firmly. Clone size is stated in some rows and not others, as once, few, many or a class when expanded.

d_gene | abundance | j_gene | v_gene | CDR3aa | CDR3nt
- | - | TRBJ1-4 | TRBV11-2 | CASSPFGTTNEKLFF | TGTGCCAGCAGCCCCTTTGGGACAACTAATGAAAAACTGTTTTTT
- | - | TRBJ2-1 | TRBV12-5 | CASGLNEVEGPQGGQFF | TGTGCTAGTGGTTTGAACGAGGTTGAAGGGCCCCAGGGGGGGCAGTTCTTC
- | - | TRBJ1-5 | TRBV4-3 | CASSPGLYQPQHF | TGCGCCAGCAGCCCGGGTTTATATCAGCCCCAGCATTTT
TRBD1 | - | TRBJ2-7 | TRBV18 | CASSPWTGAYEQYF | TGTGCCAGCTCACCTTGGACAGGCGCCTACGAGCAGTACTTC
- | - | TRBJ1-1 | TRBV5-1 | CASSYKGNTEAFF | TGCGCCAGCAGCTACAAGGGGAACACTGAAGCTTTCTTT
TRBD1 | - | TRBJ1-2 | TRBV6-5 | CASRPPGGNGYTF | TGTGCCAGCAGGCCCCCAGGGGGCAATGGCTACACCTTC
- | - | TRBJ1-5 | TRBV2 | CASSQGTSNQPQHF | TGTGCCAGCAGCCAGGGGACTAGCAATCAGCCCCAGCATTTT
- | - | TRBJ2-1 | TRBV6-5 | CASSYRVRLYNEQFF | TGTGCCAGCAGCTACAGGGTTAGGCTGTACAATGAGCAGTTCTTC
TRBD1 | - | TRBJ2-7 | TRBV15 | CATSSAPGQGKYEQYF | TGTGCCACCAGCAGCGCTCCGGGACAGGGGAAGTACGAGCAGTACTTC
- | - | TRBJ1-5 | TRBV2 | CASGPDRGNQPQHF | TGTGCCAGCGGGCCAGACCGAGGCAATCAGCCCCAGCATTTT
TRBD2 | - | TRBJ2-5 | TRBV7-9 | CASSELAGGWQETQYF | TGTGCCAGCAGCGAACTAGCGGGGGGGTGGCAAGAGACCCAGTACTTC
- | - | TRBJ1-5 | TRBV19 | CASTTNRVFSQPQHF | TGTGCCAGTACCACAAACCGAGTTTTCTCTCAGCCCCAGCATTTT
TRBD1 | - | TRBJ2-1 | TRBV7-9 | CASSLGRMAGGLGEQFF | TGTGCCAGCAGCTTAGGGAGGATGGCAGGGGGCCTTGGTGAGCAGTTCTTC
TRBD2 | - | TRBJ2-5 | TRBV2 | CASSTTRGRAETQYF | TGTGCCAGCAGTACTACGCGGGGGAGGGCAGAGACCCAGTACTTC
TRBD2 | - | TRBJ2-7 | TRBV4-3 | CASSQDGLAGGYEQYF | TGCGCCAGCAGCCAAGATGGACTAGCGGGAGGCTACGAGCAGTACTTC
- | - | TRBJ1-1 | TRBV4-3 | CASSLGVVDTEAFF | TGCGCCAGCAGCCTAGGGGTCGTGGACACTGAAGCTTTCTTT
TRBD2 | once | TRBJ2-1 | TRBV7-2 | CASSVSGGLYNEQFF | TGTGCCAGCAGCGTAAGCGGGGGGCTCTACAATGAGCAGTTCTTC
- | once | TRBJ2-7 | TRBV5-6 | CASSQHLAVNF | TGTGCCAGCAGCCAACATTTGGCGGTCAACTTC
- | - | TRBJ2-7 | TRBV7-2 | CASSRQGGYEQYF | TGTGCCAGCAGCCGACAGGGAGGCTACGAGCAGTACTTC
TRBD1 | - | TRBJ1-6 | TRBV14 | CASSTRQGTSPLHF | TGTGCCAGCAGCACCCGACAGGGTACTTCACCCCTCCACTTT
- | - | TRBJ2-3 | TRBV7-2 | CASSSGSGGTGIDTQYF | TGTGCCAGCAGCTCGGGGTCTGGGGGCACAGGCATAGATACGCAGTATTTT
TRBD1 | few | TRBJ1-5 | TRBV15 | CATSGGTGFASNQPQHF | TGTGCCACCAGCGGCGGGACAGGGTTTGCTAGCAATCAGCCCCAGCATTTT
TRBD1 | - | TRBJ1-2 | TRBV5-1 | CASSLVGTGDYGYTF | TGCGCCAGCAGCTTGGTGGGGACAGGCGACTATGGCTACACCTTC
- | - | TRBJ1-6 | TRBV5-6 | CASTLTGADSPLHF | TGTGCCAGCACGCTCACGGGGGCTGATTCACCCCTCCACTTT
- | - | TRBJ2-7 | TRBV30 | CAWRAGRTNYEQYF | TGTGCCTGGAGGGCAGGACGGACCAACTACGAGCAGTACTTC
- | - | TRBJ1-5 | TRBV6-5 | CASSDRIWGQPQHF | TGTGCCAGCAGCGACAGGATCTGGGGCCAGCCCCAGCATTTT
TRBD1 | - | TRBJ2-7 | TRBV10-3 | CAIRNRGQVFEQYF | TGTGCCATCAGGAACAGGGGGCAAGTTTTCGAGCAGTACTTC
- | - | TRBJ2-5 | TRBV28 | CASSLSGPEGTQYF | TGTGCCAGCAGTTTGTCAGGGCCGGAAGGGACCCAGTACTTC
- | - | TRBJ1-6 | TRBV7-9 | CASSLESGSPLHF | TGTGCCAGCAGCTTAGAATCAGGATCACCCCTCCACTTT
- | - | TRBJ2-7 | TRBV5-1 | CASSLESEQYF | TGCGCCAGCAGCTTGGAGTCAGAGCAGTACTTC
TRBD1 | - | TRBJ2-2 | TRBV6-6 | CATAGTGAGTGELFF | TGTGCCACCGCCGGGACAGGGGCTGGCACCGGGGAGCTGTTTTTT
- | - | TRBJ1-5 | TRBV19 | CASSPSGPKTTQHF | TGTGCCAGTAGTCCCTCGGGTCCCAAAACGACCCAGCATTTT
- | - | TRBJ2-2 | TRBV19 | CASTTLQGAGELFF | TGTGCCAGTACCACCCTCCAGGGCGCCGGGGAGCTGTTTTTT
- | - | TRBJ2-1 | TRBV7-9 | CASSLSAAVKYEQFF | TGTGCCAGCAGCCTGAGCGCGGCGGTGAAATATGAGCAGTTCTTC
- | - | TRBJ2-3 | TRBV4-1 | CASSPRGPLTDTQYF | TGCGCCAGCAGCCCCCGAGGACCCCTCACAGATACGCAGTATTTT
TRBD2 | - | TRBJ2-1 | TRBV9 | CASQRDPQGINEQFF | TGTGCCAGCCAGCGGGACCCCCAGGGAATCAATGAGCAGTTCTTC
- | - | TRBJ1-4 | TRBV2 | CASSGTPATNEKLFF | TGTGCCAGCAGCGGGACCCCTGCAACTAATGAAAAACTGTTTTTT
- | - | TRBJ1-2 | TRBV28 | CASSPWGQPNYGYTF | TGTGCCAGCAGTCCGTGGGGACAACCAAACTATGGCTACACCTTC
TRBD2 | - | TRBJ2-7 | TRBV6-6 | CASSSLSGTYEQYF | TGTGCCAGCAGTTCCCTTAGCGGGACCTACGAGCAGTACTTC
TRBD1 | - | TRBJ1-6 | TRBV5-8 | CASTSYGQGGGNSPLHF | TGTGCCAGCACCTCCTACGGACAGGGCGGTGGTAATTCACCCCTCCACTTT
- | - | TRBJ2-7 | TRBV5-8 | CASSLHSSYEQYF | TGTGCCAGCAGCTTACACAGCTCCTACGAGCAGTACTTC
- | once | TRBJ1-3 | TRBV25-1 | CASSELSTGNTIYF | TGTGCCAGCAGTGAATTGTCGACTGGAAACACCATATATTTT
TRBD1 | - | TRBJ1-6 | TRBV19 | CASSTVGQGALRGPLHF | TGTGCCAGTAGTACCGTGGGACAGGGGGCACTAAGGGGACCCCTCCACTTT
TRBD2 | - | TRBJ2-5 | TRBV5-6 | CASSLWRPWGGEKETQYF | TGTGCCAGCAGCTTATGGCGTCCGTGGGGGGGAGAAAAAGAGACCCAGTACTTC
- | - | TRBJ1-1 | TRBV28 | CASSSSSGAGNTEAFF | TGTGCCAGCAGTTCCTCTTCGGGGGCAGGGAACACTGAAGCTTTCTTT
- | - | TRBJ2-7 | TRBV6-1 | CASSAGTPSYEQYF | TGTGCCAGCAGTGCCGGGACACCATCCTACGAGCAGTACTTC